The rows below give T cell receptor beta chains drawn from one sample of a study of cytomegalovirus exposure and HLA in healthy donors. Sequencing was performed with immunoSEQ multiplex PCR; in TCRdb, only in-frame clones are kept and a portion is missing. Here the sample spans tens of thousands of clones, about four fifths being singletons. The sequenced sample consisted of PBMCs. These TCRs come from a male donor in good health and CMV-seropositive. The conserved cysteine and the conserved F or W are not part of the CDR3 here.

TRBV28	TRBJ1-2	ASSFRVANYGYT
TRBV14	TRBJ1-2	ASSQASGGHGYT
TRBV28	TRBJ1-5	ASSLKGEPNQPQH
TRBV15	TRBJ2-3	ATRASGNTDTQY
TRBV5-5	TRBJ1-3	ASSLAGTGNTIY
TRBV28	TRBJ1-1	ASRPGSTGVNTEAF
TRBV2	TRBJ1-2	ASRKTSVSNYGYT
TRBV4-2	TRBJ2-5	ASSLQRGGQETQY
TRBV4-1	TRBJ2-5	ASSQDGSASGTQY
TRBV4-1	TRBJ2-7	ASSQLRTGGYYEQY
TRBV11-2	TRBJ2-1	ASSLSAAVGNEQF
TRBV10-3	TRBJ2-5	AISAGGGGQETQY
TRBV9	TRBJ1-1	ASTKSGMNTEAF
TRBV28	TRBJ1-4	ASSGGHLF
TRBV5-6	TRBJ1-6	ASSQGAGNSPLH
TRBV4-1	TRBJ2-1	ASSQDRSSGEIRNEQF
TRBV18	TRBJ1-2	ASSPIHSVSRPLGTPWIYGYT
TRBV6-4	TRBJ2-3	ASSAGTSGSEGTDTQY
TRBV5-6	TRBJ2-1	ASSFSASDEQF
TRBV5-8	TRBJ1-3	ASSFTGTGGNTIY
TRBV5-1	TRBJ2-1	ASSPSGRKYNEQF
TRBV29-1	TRBJ1-3	SADRQGAIASGNTIY
TRBV4-1	TRBJ1-2	ASSQDVGTVNYGYT
TRBV19	TRBJ1-2	ASSPGGGGIYGYT
TRBV27	TRBJ2-1	ASSPLGSGGHNEQF
TRBV29-1	TRBJ2-2	SVEGQRNTGELF
TRBV28	TRBJ1-4	ASSLFDRVLGEKLF
TRBV5-3	TRBJ2-3	ARSSDGLRGGHTDTQY
TRBV28	TRBJ1-2	ASSLLGQILYGYT
TRBV6-6	TRBJ2-7	ASSYSRQDNSEQY
TRBV4-1	TRBJ2-1	ASSQMTGSNEQF
TRBV9	TRBJ2-5	ASSVTQVAPETQY
TRBV6-4	TRBJ1-2	ASSYGGYGYT
TRBV13	TRBJ2-3	ASSATGNWTQY
TRBV10-1	TRBJ2-1	ASSLRWGLALSREQF
TRBV7-6	TRBJ2-1	ASSLSGNYNEQF
TRBV6-5	TRBJ1-2	ASKPSTGGYGYT
TRBV5-4	TRBJ2-1	ASSLGSSGREKQF
TRBV27	TRBJ1-5	ASSSGVHQPQH
TRBV6-1	TRBJ1-1	ASSRGGWGNTEAF
TRBV5-1	TRBJ2-1	ASSLASSRSYNEQF
TRBV4-2	TRBJ1-1	ASSQEQNTEAF
TRBV5-4	TRBJ1-2	ASSSGAGNGYT
TRBV7-9	NA	ASSLVTGGSYEQY
TRBV18	TRBJ2-7	ASSPAPSSLQYEQY
TRBV2	TRBJ1-2	ASSEAATRNYGYT
TRBV6-6	TRBJ1-5	ASSRETGNQPQH
TRBV5-1	TRBJ1-4	ASRIGTGSLATNEKLF
TRBV30	TRBJ1-6	AWNPQGVNNSPLH
TRBV25-1	TRBJ1-3	ASSHRTGDSGNTIY
TRBV9	TRBJ1-2	ASSEGGATGGYT
TRBV7-2	TRBJ1-5	ASSLRGQGAGGNQPQH
TRBV7-9	TRBJ2-5	ASSLDPFAGGPN